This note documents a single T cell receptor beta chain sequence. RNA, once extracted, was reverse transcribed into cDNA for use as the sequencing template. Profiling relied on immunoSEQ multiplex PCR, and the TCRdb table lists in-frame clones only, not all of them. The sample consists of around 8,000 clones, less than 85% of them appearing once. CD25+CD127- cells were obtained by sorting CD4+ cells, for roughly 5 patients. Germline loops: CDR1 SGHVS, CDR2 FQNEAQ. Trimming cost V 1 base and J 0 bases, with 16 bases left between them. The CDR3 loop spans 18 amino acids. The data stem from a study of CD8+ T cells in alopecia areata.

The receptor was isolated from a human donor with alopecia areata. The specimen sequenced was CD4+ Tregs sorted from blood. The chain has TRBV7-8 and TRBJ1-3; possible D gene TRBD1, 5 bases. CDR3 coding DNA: TGTGCCAGCAGCTTAGGGTTTGGAGGTGGGACCTCTGGAAACACCATATATTTT. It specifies CASSLGFGGGTSGNTIYF. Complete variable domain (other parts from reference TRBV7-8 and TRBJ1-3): GAGVSQSPRYKVAKRGQDVALRCDPISGHVSLFWYQQALGQGPEFLTYFQNEAQLDKSGLPSDRFFAERPEGSVSTLKIQRTQQEDSAVYLCASSLGFGGGTSGNTIYFGEGSWLTVV.